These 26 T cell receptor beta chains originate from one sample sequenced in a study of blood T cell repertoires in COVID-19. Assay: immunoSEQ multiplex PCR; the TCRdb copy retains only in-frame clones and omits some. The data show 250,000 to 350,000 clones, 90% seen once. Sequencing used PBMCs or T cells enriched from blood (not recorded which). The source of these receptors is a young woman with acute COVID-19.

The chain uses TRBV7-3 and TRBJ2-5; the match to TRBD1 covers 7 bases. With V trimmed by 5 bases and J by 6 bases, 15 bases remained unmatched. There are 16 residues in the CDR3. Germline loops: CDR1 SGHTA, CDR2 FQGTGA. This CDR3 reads CASSPNPQGVGKTQYF. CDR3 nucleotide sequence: TGTGCCAGCAGCCCCAACCCCCAGGGGGTAGGAAAGACCCAGTACTTC.

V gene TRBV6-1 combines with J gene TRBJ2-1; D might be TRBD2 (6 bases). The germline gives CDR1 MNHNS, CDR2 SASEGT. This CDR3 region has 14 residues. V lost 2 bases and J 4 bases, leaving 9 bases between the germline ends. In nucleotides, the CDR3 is TGTGCCAGCAGTGAAAGAGGGACTTACAATGAGCAGTTCTTC. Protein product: CASSERGTYNEQFF.

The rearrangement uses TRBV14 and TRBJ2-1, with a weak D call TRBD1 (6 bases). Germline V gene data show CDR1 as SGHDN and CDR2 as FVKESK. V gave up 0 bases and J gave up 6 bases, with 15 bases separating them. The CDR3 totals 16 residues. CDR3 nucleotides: TGTGCCAGCAGCCAAGATAGGCACAGGGTCTTCAATGAGCAGTTCTTC. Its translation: CASSQDRHRVFNEQFF.

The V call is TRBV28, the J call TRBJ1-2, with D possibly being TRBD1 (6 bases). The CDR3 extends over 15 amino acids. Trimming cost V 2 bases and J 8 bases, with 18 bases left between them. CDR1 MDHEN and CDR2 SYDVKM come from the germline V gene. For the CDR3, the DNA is TGTGCCAGCAGTTTAGGCGGACAGCCCTATGGCGGCTACACCTTC. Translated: CASSLGGQPYGGYTF.

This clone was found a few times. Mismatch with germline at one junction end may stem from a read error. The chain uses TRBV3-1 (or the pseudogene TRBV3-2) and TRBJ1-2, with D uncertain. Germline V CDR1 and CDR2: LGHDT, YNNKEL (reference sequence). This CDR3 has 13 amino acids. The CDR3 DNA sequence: TGTGCCAGCAGCCAAGACCCCCTCATGGGAGCGCTCTTC. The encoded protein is CASSQDPLMGALF.

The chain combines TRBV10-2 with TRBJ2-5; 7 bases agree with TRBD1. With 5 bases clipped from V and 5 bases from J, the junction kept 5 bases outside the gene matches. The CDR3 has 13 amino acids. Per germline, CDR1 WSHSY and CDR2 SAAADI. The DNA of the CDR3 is TGCGCCAGCAGTTTAGGGGGCCGGGAGACCCAGTACTTC. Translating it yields CASSLGGRETQYF.

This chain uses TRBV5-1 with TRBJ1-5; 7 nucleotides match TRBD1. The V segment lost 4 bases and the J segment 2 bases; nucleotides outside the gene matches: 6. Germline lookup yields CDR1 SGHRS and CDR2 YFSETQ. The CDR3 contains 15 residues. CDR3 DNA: TGCGCCAGCAGCACCCAGGGGGGACGCAATCAGCCCCAGCATTTT. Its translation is CASSTQGGRNQPQHF.

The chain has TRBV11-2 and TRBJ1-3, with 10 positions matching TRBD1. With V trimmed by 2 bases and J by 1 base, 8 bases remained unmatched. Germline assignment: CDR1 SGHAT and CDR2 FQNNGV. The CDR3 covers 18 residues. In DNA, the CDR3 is TGTGCCAGCAGCTTATGGTCCCGGACAGGGGGATCTGGAAACACCATATATTTT. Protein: CASSLWSRTGGSGNTIYF.

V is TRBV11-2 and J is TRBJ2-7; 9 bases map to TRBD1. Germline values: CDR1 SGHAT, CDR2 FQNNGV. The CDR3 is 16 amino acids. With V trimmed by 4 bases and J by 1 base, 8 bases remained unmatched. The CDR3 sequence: CASSYSDRGMSYEQYF. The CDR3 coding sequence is TGTGCCAGCAGCTACTCCGACAGGGGGATGTCCTACGAGCAGTACTTC.

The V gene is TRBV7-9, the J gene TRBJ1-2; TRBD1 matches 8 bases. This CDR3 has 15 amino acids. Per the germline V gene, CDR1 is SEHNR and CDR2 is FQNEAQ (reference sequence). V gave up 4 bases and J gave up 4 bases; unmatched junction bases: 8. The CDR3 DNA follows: TGTGCCAGCAGCTCACAGACAGGGGCCCCCTATGGCTACACCTTC. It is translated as CASSSQTGAPYGYTF. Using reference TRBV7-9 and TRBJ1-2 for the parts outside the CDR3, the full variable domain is DTGVSQNPRHKITKRGQNVTFRCDPISEHNRLYWYRQTLGQGPEFLTYFQNEAQLEKSRLLSDRFSAERPKGSFSTLEIQRTEQGDSAMYLCASSSQTGAPYGYTFGSGTRLTVV.

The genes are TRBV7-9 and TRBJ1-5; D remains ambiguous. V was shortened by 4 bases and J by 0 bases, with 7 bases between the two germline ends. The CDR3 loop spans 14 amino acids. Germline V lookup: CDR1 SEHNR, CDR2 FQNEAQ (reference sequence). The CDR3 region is CASSSSNSNQPQHF. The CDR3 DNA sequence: TGTGCCAGCAGCTCGTCTAATAGCAATCAGCCCCAGCATTTT.

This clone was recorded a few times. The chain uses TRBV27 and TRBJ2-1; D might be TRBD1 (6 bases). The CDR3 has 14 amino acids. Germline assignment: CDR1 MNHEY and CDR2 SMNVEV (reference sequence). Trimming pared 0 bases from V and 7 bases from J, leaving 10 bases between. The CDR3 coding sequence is TGTGCCAGCAGTTTATCCCAGGGGTGGAATGAGCAGTTCTTC. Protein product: CASSLSQGWNEQFF.

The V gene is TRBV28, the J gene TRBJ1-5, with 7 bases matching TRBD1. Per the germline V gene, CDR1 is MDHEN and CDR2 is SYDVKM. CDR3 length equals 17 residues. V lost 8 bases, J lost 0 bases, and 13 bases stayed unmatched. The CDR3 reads CASRGRGLVTSNQPQHF. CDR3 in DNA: TGTGCCAGCCGGGGCAGGGGGTTGGTAACTAGCAATCAGCCCCAGCATTTT.

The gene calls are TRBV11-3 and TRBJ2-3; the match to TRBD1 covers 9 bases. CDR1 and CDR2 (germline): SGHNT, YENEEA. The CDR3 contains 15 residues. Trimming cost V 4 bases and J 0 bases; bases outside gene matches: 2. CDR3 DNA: TGTGCCAGCAGCTCGACAGGGGGTAGCACAGATACGCAGTATTTT. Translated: CASSSTGGSTDTQYF.

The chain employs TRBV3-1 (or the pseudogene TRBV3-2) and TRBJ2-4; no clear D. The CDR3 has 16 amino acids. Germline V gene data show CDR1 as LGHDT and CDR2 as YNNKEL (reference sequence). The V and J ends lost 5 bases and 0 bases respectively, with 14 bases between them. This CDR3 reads CASSTPSDLAKNIQYF. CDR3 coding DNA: TGTGCCAGCAGCACCCCTAGTGATCTAGCCAAAAACATTCAGTACTTC.

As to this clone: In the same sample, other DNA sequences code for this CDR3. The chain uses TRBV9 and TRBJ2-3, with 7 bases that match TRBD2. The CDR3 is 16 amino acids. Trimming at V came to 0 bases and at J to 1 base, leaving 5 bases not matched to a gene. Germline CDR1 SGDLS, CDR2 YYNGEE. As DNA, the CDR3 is TGTGCCAGCAGCGTAGTTGGCGGGAGCGGCACAGATACGCAGTATTTT. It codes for CASSVVGGSGTDTQYF.

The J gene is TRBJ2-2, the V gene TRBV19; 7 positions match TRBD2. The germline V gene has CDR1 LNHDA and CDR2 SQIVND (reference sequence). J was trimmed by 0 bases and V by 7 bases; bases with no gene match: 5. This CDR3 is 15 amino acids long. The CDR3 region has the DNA TGTGCCAGTAATAGAGGGAGGGCGAACACCGGGGAGCTGTTTTTT. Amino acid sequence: CASNRGRANTGELFF.

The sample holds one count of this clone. Here the CDR3 DNA reads TGTGCCAGCAGGGGGCCGAACTATAATTCACCCCTCCACTTT. It codes for CASRGPNYNSPLHF. The rearrangement links TRBV28 to TRBJ1-6, with a tentative D call TRBD1 (5 bases). The V end was cut by 6 bases, the J end by 3 bases, with 9 bases between. This CDR3 is 14 amino acids long. Germline assignment: CDR1 MDHEN and CDR2 SYDVKM.

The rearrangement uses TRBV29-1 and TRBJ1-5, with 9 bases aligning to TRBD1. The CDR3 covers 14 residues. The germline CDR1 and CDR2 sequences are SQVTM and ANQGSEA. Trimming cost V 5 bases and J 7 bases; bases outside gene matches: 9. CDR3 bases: TGCAGCGTTCCTGTCGGACAGGGGCGACAGCCCCAGCATTTT. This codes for CSVPVGQGRQPQHF.

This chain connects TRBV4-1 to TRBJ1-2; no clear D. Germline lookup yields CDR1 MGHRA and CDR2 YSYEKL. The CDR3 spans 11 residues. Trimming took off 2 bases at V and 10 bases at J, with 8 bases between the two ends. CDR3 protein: CASSQLGDYTF. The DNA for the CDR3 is TGCGCCAGCAGCCAACTCGGGGACTACACCTTC.

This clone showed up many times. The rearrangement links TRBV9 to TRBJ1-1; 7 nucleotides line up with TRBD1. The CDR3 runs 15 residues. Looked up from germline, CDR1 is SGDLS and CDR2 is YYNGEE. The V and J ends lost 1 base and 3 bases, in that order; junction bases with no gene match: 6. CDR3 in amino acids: CASSVRGDRDTEAFF. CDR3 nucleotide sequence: TGTGCCAGCAGCGTACGAGGAGACAGGGACACTGAAGCTTTCTTT.

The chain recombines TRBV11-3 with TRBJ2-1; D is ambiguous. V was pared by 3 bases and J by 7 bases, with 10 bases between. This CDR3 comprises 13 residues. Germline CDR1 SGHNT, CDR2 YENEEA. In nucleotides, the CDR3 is TGTGCCAGCAGCTTCTACGTTTTAAATGAGCAGTTCTTC. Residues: CASSFYVLNEQFF.

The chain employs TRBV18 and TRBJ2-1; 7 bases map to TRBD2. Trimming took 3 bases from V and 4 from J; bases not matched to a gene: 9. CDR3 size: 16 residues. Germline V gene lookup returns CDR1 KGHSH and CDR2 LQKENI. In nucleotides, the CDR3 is TGTGCCAGCTCACCCGAGGGAAGCGGGACTTACAATGAGCAGTTCTTC. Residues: CASSPEGSGTYNEQFF.

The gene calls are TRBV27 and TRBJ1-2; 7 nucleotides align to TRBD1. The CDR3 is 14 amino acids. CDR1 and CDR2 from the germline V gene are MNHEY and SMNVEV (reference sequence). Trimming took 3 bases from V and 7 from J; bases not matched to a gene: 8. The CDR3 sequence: CASSLAGRGSGYTF. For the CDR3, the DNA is TGTGCCAGCAGTTTGGCGGGCAGGGGGTCTGGCTACACCTTC.

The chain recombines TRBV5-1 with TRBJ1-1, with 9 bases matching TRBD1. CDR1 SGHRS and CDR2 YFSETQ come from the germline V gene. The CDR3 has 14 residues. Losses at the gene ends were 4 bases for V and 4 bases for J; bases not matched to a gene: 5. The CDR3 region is CASSPATGGTEAFF. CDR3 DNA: TGCGCCAGCAGCCCGGCGACAGGGGGCACTGAAGCTTTCTTT.

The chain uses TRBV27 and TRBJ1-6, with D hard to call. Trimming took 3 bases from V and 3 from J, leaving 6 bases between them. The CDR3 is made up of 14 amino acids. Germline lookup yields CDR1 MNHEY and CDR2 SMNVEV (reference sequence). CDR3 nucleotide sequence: TGTGCCAGCAGTTTCGGGTACTATAATTCACCCCTCCACTTT. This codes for CASSFGYYNSPLHF.